Reported below is one T cell receptor beta chain. Original processing notes: Cell counts per sample came from amplifying reference gene primers. The assay was immunoSEQ multiplex PCR, and TCRdb's table has in-frame clones only and misses some. From that table come the V and J calls and clone size; the DNA was used to work out D and trimming. The repertoire consists of fewer than 350,000 clones, with over 85% occurring once and the leading ten covering roughly 4%. The CDR3 has 16 amino acids. The data are from a study of blood T cell repertoires in COVID-19. Looking at the study overall: COVID-19 samples collected from the United States, Italy and Spain covered acute and convalescent phases. Sources were T cells, B-cell-depleted T cells, or PBMCs; the material itself was cDNA or gDNA.

During active infection, Seattle patients enrolled and were then monitored through disease. J is TRBJ2-1 and V is TRBV21-1; the table's D call TRBD2 went unverified against the DNA. TRBV21-1 is an annotated pseudogene. Source material: peripheral blood. The receptor comes from a woman aged 55-69 years with COVID-19, enrolled during active disease. The CDR3 loop is CASSKDGGGTYNEQFF. The DNA of the CDR3 is TGTGCCAGCAGCAAAGACGGCGGGGGGACCTACAATGAGCAGTTCTTC.